This T cell receptor (beta chain) was observed in a study of cytomegalovirus exposure and HLA in healthy donors. As for this clone: Antigen specificity is unknown.

With 60 Vbeta and 13 Jbeta primers, the PCR was carried out. Study processing details: Unique TCR beta chains totaled some 80 million in a later count, with some 10 million of them shared. Profiling relied on immunoSEQ multiplex PCR, and the TCRdb table lists in-frame clones only, not all of them. Clonal size and the V and J genes are those of that table, whereas D and trimming came from the DNA. The sample holds fewer than 200,000 clones; about four fifths are singletons and the top ten take under 6%. This CDR3 has 15 residues. Germline V gives CDR1 SGHTA, CDR2 FQGTGA. V trimming: 5 bases; J trimming: 3 bases; junction bases outside the gene matches: 3. Study-wide findings and caveats: Solely CMV serostatus was available to characterize immune exposure. The HLA-A and HLA-B alleles of most subjects were reportedly predicted accurately from TCR beta sequences. Per published reports, the classifier diagnosed cytomegalovirus status with high specificity and sensitivity.

Material: PBMCs. The sequence was collected from a man younger than 45 in good health and CMV-seronegative. V gene TRBV7-3 combines with J gene TRBJ2-7; 14 bases are a match to TRBD2. The CDR3 bases are TGTGCCAGCAGCGACGGGACTAGCGGGAGCTACGAGCAGTACTTC. It encodes CASSDGTSGSYEQYF.